This TCR beta chain was sequenced in a study of spatial heterogeneity in lung cancer. Study conclusions and caveats: Intratumoral expanded alpha and beta TCR counts were found to track tumor mutation counts. The estimated TCR-seq coverage of tumor T cells amounted to 7% to 8% when looking at alpha chains and 13% when looking at beta chains.

CDR1 is DFQATT and CDR2 is SNEGSKA in the germline V gene (reference sequence). The CDR3 runs 13 residues. Trimming shortened V by 2 bases and J by 2 bases, and 9 bases separated the two germline ends. Sample time point: sample taken at primary tumor resection. There were 65 or so donors, all of them untreated patients with early-stage non-small cell lung cancer. Unsorted samples of tumor, nontumor lung or frozen PBMC had their whole RNA sequenced. TCR cDNA molecules each had a unique molecular identifier. MiXCR was run by TCRdb on the 5' RACE reads, yielding one entry per CDR3 protein. The table lists a few thousand distinct CDR3 sequences, just under 8% of them singletons. The sample holds many counts of this clonotype. Its antigen is still unknown.

The receptor was derived from a female donor with early-stage non-small cell lung cancer. The chain joins TRBV20-1 to TRBJ2-5; D is unresolved. Specimen: lung tumor tissue, collected at surgery. CDR3 sequence reads: CSARRQPQETQYF. CDR3 DNA sequence: TGCAGTGCTAGACGACAACCTCAAGAGACCCAGTACTTC.